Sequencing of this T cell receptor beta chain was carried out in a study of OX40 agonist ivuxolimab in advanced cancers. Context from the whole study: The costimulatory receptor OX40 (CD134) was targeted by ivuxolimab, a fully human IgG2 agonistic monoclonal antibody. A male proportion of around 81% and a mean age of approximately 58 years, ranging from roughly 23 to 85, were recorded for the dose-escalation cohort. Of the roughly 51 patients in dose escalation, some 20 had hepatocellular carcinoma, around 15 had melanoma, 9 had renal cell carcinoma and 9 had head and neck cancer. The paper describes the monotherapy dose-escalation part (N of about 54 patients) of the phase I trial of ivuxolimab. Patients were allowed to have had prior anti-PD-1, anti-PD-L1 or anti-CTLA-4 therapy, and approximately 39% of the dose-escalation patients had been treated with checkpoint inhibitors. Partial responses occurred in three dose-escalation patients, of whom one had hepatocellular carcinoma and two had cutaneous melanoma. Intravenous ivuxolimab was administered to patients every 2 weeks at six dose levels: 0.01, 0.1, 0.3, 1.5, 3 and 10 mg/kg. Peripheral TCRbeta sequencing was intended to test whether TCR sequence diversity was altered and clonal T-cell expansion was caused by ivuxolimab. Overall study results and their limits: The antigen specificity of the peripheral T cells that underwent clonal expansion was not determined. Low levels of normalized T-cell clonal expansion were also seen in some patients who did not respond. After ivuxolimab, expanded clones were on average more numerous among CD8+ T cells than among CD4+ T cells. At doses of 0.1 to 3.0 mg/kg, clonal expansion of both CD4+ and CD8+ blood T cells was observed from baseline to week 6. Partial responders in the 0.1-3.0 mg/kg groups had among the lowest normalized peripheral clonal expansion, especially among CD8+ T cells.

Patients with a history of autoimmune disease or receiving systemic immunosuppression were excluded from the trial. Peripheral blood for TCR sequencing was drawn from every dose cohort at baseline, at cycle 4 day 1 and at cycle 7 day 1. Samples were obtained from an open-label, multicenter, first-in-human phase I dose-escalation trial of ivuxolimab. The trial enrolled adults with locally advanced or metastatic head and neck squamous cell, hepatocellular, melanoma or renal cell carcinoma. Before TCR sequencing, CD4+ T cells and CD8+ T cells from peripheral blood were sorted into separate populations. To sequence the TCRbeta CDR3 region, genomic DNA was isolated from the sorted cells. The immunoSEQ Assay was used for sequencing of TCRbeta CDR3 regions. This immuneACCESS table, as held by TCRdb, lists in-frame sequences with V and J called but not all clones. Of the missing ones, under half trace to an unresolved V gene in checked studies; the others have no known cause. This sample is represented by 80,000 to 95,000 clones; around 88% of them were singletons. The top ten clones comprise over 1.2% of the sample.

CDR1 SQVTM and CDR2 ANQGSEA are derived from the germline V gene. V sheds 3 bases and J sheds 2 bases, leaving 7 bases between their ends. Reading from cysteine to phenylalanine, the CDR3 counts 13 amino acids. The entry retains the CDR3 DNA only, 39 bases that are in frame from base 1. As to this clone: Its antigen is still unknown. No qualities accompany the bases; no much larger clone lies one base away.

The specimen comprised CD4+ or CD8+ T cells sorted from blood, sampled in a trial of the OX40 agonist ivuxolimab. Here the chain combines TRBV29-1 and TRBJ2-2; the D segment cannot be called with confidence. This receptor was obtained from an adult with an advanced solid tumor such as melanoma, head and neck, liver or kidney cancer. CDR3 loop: CSVEVRNTGELFF. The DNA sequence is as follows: TGCAGCGTTGAGGTCCGCAACACCGGGGAGCTGTTTTTT.